This T cell receptor beta chain was identified during a study of blood T cell repertoires in COVID-19. Study at large: Samples came from the United States, Italy and Spain, spanning acute and convalescent COVID-19. PBMCs, B-cell-depleted T cells, or T cells provided the cDNA or gDNA that made up the material.

This clone was counted a few times. In the study's own analysis: Reference gene primer amplification in the assay estimated nucleated cell counts. Profiling relied on immunoSEQ multiplex PCR, and the TCRdb table lists in-frame clones only, not all of them. Clone size and V and J calls were adopted from that table, with D and trimming inferred from the DNA. The data show about 67,000 clones, with approximately 87% seen just once and around 5% held by the top ten. The CDR3 spans 11 residues. Trimming removed 4 bases at V and 6 bases at J, with 6 bases between. CDR1 and CDR2 (germline): MNHEY, SVGEGT. The chain combines TRBV6-2 or TRBV6-3 with TRBJ1-2; D remains ambiguous. Sequenced sample: peripheral blood. The receptor's source is a man aged 45-65 years with active COVID-19. CDR3 in amino acids: CASSFRDGYTF. The DNA of the CDR3 is TGTGCCAGCAGTTTTAGAGATGGCTACACCTTC.